Below, 23 T cell receptor beta chains from the same sample are listed, as sequenced in a study of T cell changes during pregnancy in multiple sclerosis. Data came from immunoSEQ multiplex PCR; TCRdb stores just in-frame clones and leaves some out. The sample includes 50,000 to 60,000 clones, around 90% of them seen just once. Here the sequenced sample was peripheral blood, taken after pregnancy. The receptors here all came from a female donor in good health, enrolled as a control in a pregnancy study.

The chain carries TRBV6-1 and TRBJ1-5; TRBD1 might be the D (6 bases). V was clipped by 8 bases and J by 4 bases, with 15 bases between them. The CDR3 has 14 residues. Per the germline V gene, CDR1 is MNHNS and CDR2 is SASEGT. CDR3 protein: CASRVGGANQPQHF. Here the CDR3 DNA reads TGTGCCAGCCGAGTTGGGGGGGCGAATCAGCCCCAGCATTTT.

V usage is TRBV18 and J usage is TRBJ2-6; a possible D gene is TRBD1 (5 bases). The V end lost 0 bases, the J end lost 0 bases, and 9 bases lay between the germline ends. Germline lookup yields CDR1 KGHSH and CDR2 LQKENI. The CDR3 contains 17 residues. The CDR3 region has the DNA TGTGCCAGCTCACCACCGGCAGGGATCTCTGGGGCCAACGTCCTGACTTTC. This gives the protein CASSPPAGISGANVLTF. The full variable domain, rest sourced from reference TRBV18 and TRBJ2-6, is NAGVMQNPRHLVRRRGQEARLRCSPMKGHSHVYWYRQLPEEGLKFMVYLQKENIIDESGMPKERFSAEFPKEGPSILRIQQVVRGDSAAYFCASSPPAGISGANVLTFGAGSRLTVL.

The sample holds a few counts of this clone. The chain combines TRBV10-3 with TRBJ1-6; D not certain. The CDR3 runs to 16 residues. Germline CDR1 ENHRY, CDR2 SYGVKD. V lost 3 bases and J 0 bases, leaving 9 bases between the germline ends. The CDR3: CAISDWGASYNSPLHF. The CDR3 coding sequence is TGTGCCATCAGTGATTGGGGAGCCTCCTATAATTCACCCCTCCACTTT.

This chain uses TRBV27 with TRBJ2-1; 10 positions agree with TRBD2. The germline V gene encodes CDR1 MNHEY and CDR2 SMNVEV (reference sequence). V lost 4 bases to trimming and J lost 7 bases; unmatched junction nucleotides: 4. The CDR3 contains 14 residues. The CDR3, as DNA: TGTGCCAGCAGTTGGGCTAGCGGGAGTAATGAGCAGTTCTTC. Translating gives CASSWASGSNEQFF.

The gene calls are TRBV18 and TRBJ2-5, with D possibly being TRBD1 (5 bases). The length of the CDR3 is 14 residues. Germline CDR1 and CDR2: KGHSH and LQKENI. The V and J ends lost 2 bases and 1 base respectively, with 8 bases between them. The CDR3 nucleotides are TGTGCCAGCTCACCAAGACAGACCCAAGAGACCCAGTACTTC. This codes for CASSPRQTQETQYF.

The gene calls are TRBV7-6 and TRBJ2-7, with 8 positions matching TRBD2. The CDR3 totals 13 residues. Germline V gene lookup returns CDR1 SGHVS and CDR2 FNYEAQ. After removal of 5 bases from V and 7 bases from J, the junction contained 7 bases not matched to a gene. The DNA of the CDR3 is TGTGCCAGCAGCCCAACGGGGGGGAGGGAGCAGTACTTC. Its protein is CASSPTGGREQYF.

The chain employs TRBV4-1 and TRBJ2-5, with 7 positions matching TRBD1. The CDR3 sequence is 15 residues long. V was clipped by 2 bases and J by 3 bases; unmatched bases: 6. Germline CDR1 reads MGHRA; CDR2 reads YSYEKL. This chain's CDR3 is CASSQQPGGEETQYF. CDR3 nucleotides: TGCGCCAGCAGCCAACAACCAGGGGGAGAAGAGACCCAGTACTTC.

The genes are TRBV5-1 and TRBJ1-1, with 7 bases matching TRBD1. Trimming removed 3 bases from V and 0 bases from J; junction bases left unmatched: 2. The CDR3 loop spans 14 amino acids. Germline assignment: CDR1 SGHRS and CDR2 YFSETQ. This CDR3 is CASSWGQMNTEAFF. Here the CDR3 DNA reads TGCGCCAGCAGCTGGGGACAGATGAACACTGAAGCTTTCTTT.

V usage is TRBV2 and J usage is TRBJ2-1; possible D gene TRBD2, 6 bases. Germline assignment: CDR1 SNHLY and CDR2 FYNNEI. Trimming removed 3 bases at V and 9 bases at J, with 12 bases between. The CDR3 runs to 13 residues. In DNA form, the CDR3 reads TGTGCCAGCAGTGATGGGGGACTGATTGAGCAGTTCTTC. Amino acids: CASSDGGLIEQFF.

The chain has TRBV7-9 and TRBJ1-1, with a weak D call TRBD1 (5 bases). Germline V gene lookup returns CDR1 SEHNR and CDR2 FQNEAQ (reference sequence). Trimming cost V 6 bases and J 11 bases, with 16 bases left between them. CDR3 length equals 12 residues. CDR3 amino acids: CASRLSGLPAFF. For the CDR3, the DNA is TGTGCCAGCAGGCTTTCAGGGCTGCCGGCTTTCTTT. Variable domain in full (rest from reference TRBV7-9 and TRBJ1-1): DTGVSQNPRHKITKRGQNVTFRCDPISEHNRLYWYRQTLGQGPEFLTYFQNEAQLEKSRLLSDRFSAERPKGSFSTLEIQRTEQGDSAMYLCASRLSGLPAFFGQGTRLTVV.

This sequence joins TRBV15 and TRBJ1-2, with TRBD1 as a possible D gene (5 bases). The germline CDR1 and CDR2 sequences are LNHNV and YYDKDF (reference sequence). V was pared by 3 bases and J by 6 bases, with 23 bases between. CDR3 length equals 17 residues. CDR3 bases: TGTGCCACCAGCAGCCGGCGGGGCCCTAGTTCCCTTAATGGCTACACCTTC. It translates to CATSSRRGPSSLNGYTF.

The chain has TRBV7-8 and TRBJ2-7, with D unresolved. The V and J ends lost 0 bases and 0 bases respectively, with 18 bases between them. This CDR3 comprises 18 residues. Germline CDR1 is SGHVS and CDR2 is FQNEAQ. DNA of the CDR3: TGTGCCAGCAGCTTAGCGCTTTTAACTACTAACCACTCCTACGAGCAGTACTTC. It translates to CASSLALLTTNHSYEQYF.

V usage is TRBV6-4 and J usage is TRBJ2-3, with 7 bases aligning to TRBD2. The V and J ends lost 4 bases and 2 bases, in that order; junction bases with no gene match: 18. This CDR3 has 19 residues. Germline-derived CDR1 and CDR2 are MRHNA and SNTAGT. The CDR3 coding sequence is TGTGCCAGCAGTGCCCCAATCCTTATTGTCGGGGGGAACACAGATACGCAGTATTTT. Protein: CASSAPILIVGGNTDTQYF.

This clone was seen a single time. The V call is TRBV28, the J call TRBJ2-7; D might be TRBD1 (6 bases). Germline assignment: CDR1 MDHEN and CDR2 SYDVKM. Trimming pared 5 bases from V and 3 bases from J, leaving 17 bases between. This CDR3 contains 15 residues. The CDR3 DNA sequence: TGTGCCAGCAGTACATGGACAGCCAGGGACTACGAGCAGTACTTC. Protein sequence: CASSTWTARDYEQYF.

The chain recombines TRBV11-1 with TRBJ2-7, with TRBD1 identical over 8 bases. Germline CDR1 reads SGHAT; CDR2 reads FQDESV (reference sequence). The CDR3 is 16 amino acids. J was trimmed by 7 bases and V by 4 bases; bases with no gene match: 15. CDR3 protein: CASSSTGQGASWEQYF. The CDR3 coding sequence is TGTGCCAGCAGCTCGACGGGGCAGGGGGCTTCCTGGGAGCAGTACTTC.

This chain connects TRBV4-1 to TRBJ2-7; 9 bases agree with TRBD1. Germline V lookup: CDR1 MGHRA, CDR2 YSYEKL. The CDR3 loop spans 14 amino acids. J gave up 3 bases and V 4 bases, and 4 bases lay outside the gene matches. The CDR3 DNA reads as TGCGCCAGCAGCCTACCGGGACAGGGCTACGAGCAGTACTTC. This translates into CASSLPGQGYEQYF.

J is TRBJ1-4 and V is TRBV4-1; 7 bases align to TRBD1. The CDR3 is 20 amino acids. V gave up 5 bases and J gave up 2 bases; unmatched junction bases: 20. Germline lookup yields CDR1 MGHRA and CDR2 YSYEKL. CDR3 nucleotide sequence: TGCGCCAGCAGCGATGATTATTTACAGGGGTGGTCGGGGACTAATGAAAAACTGTTTTTT. It is translated as CASSDDYLQGWSGTNEKLFF.

V and J are TRBV9 and TRBJ2-7, with D possibly matching TRBD1 (6 bases). The CDR3 has 14 residues. V lost 4 bases, J lost 2 bases, and 13 bases lay in between. The germline V gene has CDR1 SGDLS and CDR2 YYNGEE. The CDR3 DNA sequence: TGTGCCAGCAGCCCCAGGACAGCTACCTACGAGCAGTACTTC. Residues: CASSPRTATYEQYF.

V and J are TRBV7-6 and TRBJ2-1, with D perhaps TRBD2 (5 bases). V was cut by 7 bases and J by 8 bases, with 21 bases left in between. CDR3 size: 15 residues. From germline, CDR1 is SGHVS and CDR2 FNYEAQ. DNA of the CDR3: TGTGCCAGCACCTTGGTAGCCGGGGTTTCTGATGAGCAGTTCTTC. This encodes CASTLVAGVSDEQFF.

The chain has TRBV11-3 and TRBJ2-3; unclear D gene. Trimming cost V 6 bases and J 2 bases, with 12 bases left between them. The CDR3 loop spans 14 amino acids. CDR1 SGHNT and CDR2 YENEEA come from the germline V gene. The DNA of the CDR3 is TGTGCCAGCAGTTTCCTGAAGCCCACAGATACGCAGTATTTT. It is translated as CASSFLKPTDTQYF.

The J gene is TRBJ1-2, the V gene TRBV6-5; D gene uncertain. CDR3 size: 15 residues. Germline V CDR1 and CDR2: MNHEY, SVGAGI. Trimming stripped 4 bases from V and 4 bases from J, with 16 bases between. For the CDR3, the DNA is TGTGCCAGCAGTTCCCCCCGGCGGGGTGGCTATGGCTACACCTTC. It is translated as CASSSPRRGGYGYTF.

The V gene is TRBV5-4, the J gene TRBJ2-7, with 13 bases matching TRBD2. The CDR3 consists of 15 residues. The V segment lost 2 bases and the J segment 3 bases; nucleotides outside the gene matches: 2. Germline CDR1 is SGHNT and CDR2 is YYREEE (reference sequence). Here the CDR3 reads CASSFWTSGSYEQYF. The CDR3 DNA follows: TGTGCCAGCAGCTTTTGGACTAGCGGGAGCTACGAGCAGTACTTC.

The count of this clone is one. V is TRBV6-5 and J is TRBJ1-2; the D is unclear. The CDR3 extends over 13 amino acids. The V end was cut by 2 bases, the J end by 3 bases, with 7 bases between. Germline V gene lookup returns CDR1 MNHEY and CDR2 SVGAGI. The CDR3 DNA reads TGTGCCAGCAGTTACGGGCAGGACTATGGCTACACCTTC. Translation: CASSYGQDYGYTF.